These 4 T cell receptor beta chains originate from one sample sequenced in a study of CD8+CD57+ T cells in acquired aplastic anemia. For CDR3 and TCR beta VDJ profiling, genomic DNA was the template used. MiXCR was run by TCRdb on the reads, yielding one entry per CDR3 protein. The sample carries some 180,000 distinct CDR3 sequences, about half recorded once. The sequenced sample consisted of sorted CD4+, CD8+, or CD8+CD57+ T cells (not recorded which) from PBMCs. Receptors were obtained from a human donor in good health.

This chain uses TRBV19 with TRBJ2-7; 10 bases are shared with TRBD1. The CDR3 is 15 residues long. Per germline, CDR1 LNHDA and CDR2 SQIVND (reference sequence). Trimming cost V 5 bases and J 4 bases; bases outside gene matches: 8. CDR3 in DNA: TGTGCCAGTAGTGACGGGACAGGGGCTGATTACGAGCAGTACTTC. Its protein product is CASSDGTGADYEQYF. The whole variable domain, filled in from reference TRBV19 and TRBJ2-7, reads DGGITQSPKYLFRKEGQNVTLSCEQNLNHDAMYWYRQDPGQGLRLIYYSQIVNDFQKGDIAEGYSVSREKKESFPLTVTSAQKNPTAFYLCASSDGTGADYEQYFGPGTRLTVT.

This chain connects TRBV20-1 to TRBJ1-1; D is undetermined. Per the germline V gene, CDR1 is DFQATT and CDR2 is SNEGSKA (reference sequence). V gave up 0 bases and J gave up 2 bases, with 7 bases separating them. CDR3 size: 13 residues. The CDR3 loop reads CSARDNRNTEAFF. CDR3 in DNA: TGCAGTGCTAGAGACAACAGAAACACTGAAGCTTTCTTT.

This clonotype occurred many times. V usage is TRBV7-9 and J usage is TRBJ1-1; maybe TRBD1 (6 bases). The CDR3 is 15 amino acids. The V and J ends lost 1 base and 5 bases respectively, with 14 bases between them. Germline CDR1 and CDR2: SEHNR and FQNEAQ (reference sequence). The CDR3 nucleotides read TGTGCCAGCAGCTTAGGTACAGGGTCAGGGACTGAAGCTTTCTTT. This sequence encodes CASSLGTGSGTEAFF.

The V and J genes are TRBV7-8 and TRBJ1-1; D gene uncertain. The CDR3 is made up of 13 amino acids. Per the germline V gene, CDR1 is SGHVS and CDR2 is FQNEAQ. The V gene lost 1 base and the J gene lost 5 bases, with 8 bases spanning the gap. CDR3: CASSLVYSTEAFF. The CDR3, as DNA: TGTGCCAGCAGCTTAGTATACAGTACTGAAGCTTTCTTT.